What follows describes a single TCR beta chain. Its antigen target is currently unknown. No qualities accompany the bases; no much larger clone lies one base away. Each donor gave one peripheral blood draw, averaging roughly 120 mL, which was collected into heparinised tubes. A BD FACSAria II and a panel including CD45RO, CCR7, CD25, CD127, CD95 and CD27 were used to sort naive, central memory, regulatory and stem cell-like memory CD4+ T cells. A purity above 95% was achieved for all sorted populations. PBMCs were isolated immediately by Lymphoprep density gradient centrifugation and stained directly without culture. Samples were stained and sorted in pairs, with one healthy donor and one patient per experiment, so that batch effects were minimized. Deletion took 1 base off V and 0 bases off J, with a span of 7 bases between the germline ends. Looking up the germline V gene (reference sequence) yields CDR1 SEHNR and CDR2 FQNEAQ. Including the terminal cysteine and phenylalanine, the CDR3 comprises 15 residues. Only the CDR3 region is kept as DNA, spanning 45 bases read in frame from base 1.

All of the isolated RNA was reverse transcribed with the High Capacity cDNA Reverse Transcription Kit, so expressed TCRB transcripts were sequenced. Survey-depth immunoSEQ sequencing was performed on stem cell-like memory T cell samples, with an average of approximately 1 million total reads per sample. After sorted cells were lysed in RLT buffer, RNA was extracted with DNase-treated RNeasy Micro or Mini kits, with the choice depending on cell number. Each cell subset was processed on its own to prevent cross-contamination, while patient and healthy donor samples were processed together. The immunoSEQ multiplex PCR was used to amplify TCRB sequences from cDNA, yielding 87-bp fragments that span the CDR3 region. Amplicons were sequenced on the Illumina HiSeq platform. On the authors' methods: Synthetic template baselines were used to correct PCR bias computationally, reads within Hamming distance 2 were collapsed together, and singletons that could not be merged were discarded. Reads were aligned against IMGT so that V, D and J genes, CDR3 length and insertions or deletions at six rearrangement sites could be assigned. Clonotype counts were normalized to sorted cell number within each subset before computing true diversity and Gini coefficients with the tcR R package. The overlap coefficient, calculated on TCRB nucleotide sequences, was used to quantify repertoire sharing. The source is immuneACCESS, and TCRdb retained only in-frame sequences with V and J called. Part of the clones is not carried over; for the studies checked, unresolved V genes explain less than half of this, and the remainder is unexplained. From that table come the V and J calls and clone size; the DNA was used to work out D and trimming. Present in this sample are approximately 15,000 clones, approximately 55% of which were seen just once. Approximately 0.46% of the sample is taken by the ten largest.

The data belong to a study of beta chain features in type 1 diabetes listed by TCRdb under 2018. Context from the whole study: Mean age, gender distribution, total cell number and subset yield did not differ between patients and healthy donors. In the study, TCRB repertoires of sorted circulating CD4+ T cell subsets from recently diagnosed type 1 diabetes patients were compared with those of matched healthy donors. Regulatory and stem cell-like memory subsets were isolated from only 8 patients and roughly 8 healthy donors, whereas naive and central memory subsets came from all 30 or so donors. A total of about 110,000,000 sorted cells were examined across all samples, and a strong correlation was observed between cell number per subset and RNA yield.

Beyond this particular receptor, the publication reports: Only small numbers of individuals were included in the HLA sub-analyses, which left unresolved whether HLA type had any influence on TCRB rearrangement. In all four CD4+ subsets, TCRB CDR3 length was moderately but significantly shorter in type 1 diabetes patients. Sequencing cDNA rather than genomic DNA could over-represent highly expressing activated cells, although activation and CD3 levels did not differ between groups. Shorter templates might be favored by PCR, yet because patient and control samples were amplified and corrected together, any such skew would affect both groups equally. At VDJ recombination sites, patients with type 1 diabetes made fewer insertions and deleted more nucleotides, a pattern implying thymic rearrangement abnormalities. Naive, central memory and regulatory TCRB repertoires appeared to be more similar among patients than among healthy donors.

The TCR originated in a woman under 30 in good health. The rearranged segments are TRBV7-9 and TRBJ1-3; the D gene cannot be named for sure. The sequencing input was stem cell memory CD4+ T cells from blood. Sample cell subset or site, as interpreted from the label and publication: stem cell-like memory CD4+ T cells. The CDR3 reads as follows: CASSLDWLSGNTIYF. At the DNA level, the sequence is TGTGCCAGCAGCTTAGATTGGCTCTCTGGAAACACCATATATTTT. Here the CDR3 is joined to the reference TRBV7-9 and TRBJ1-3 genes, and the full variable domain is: DTGVSQNPRHKITKRGQNVTFRCDPISEHNRLYWYRQTLGQGPEFLTYFQNEAQLEKSRLLSDRFSAERPKGSFSTLEIQRTEQGDSAMYLCASSLDWLSGNTIYFGEGSWLTVV.